This T cell receptor (beta chain) was profiled in a study of T-cell reconstitution after alpha-beta-depleted transplantation in children. Preparation of the TCRbeta library was carried out with unique molecular identifiers. TCRdb called the PCR reads again in MiXCR, with one record for every CDR3 protein. The repertoire holds 490,000 or so distinct CDR3 sequences, with around 12% as singletons. This receptor was obtained from a human donor who donated a stem cell graft to a child with combined immunodeficiency. The sequenced sample was PBMCs from the stem cell graft donor, obtained from the stem cell graft.

CDR3 protein: CASATGAYEQYF. The DNA for the CDR3 is TGTGCCAGCGCGACAGGGGCTTACGAGCAGTACTTC. The rearrangement joins TRBV25-1 to TRBJ2-7, with 8 nucleotides matching TRBD1. The CDR3 consists of 12 residues. V shed 8 bases, J shed 4 bases, and the junction held 4 bases outside the gene matches. Germline V CDR1 and CDR2: MGHDK, SYGVNS.